The rows below give T cell receptor beta chains drawn from one sample of a study of early T cells in non-severe SARS-CoV-2 infection. TCRdb re-called the 5' RACE reads with MiXCR, one entry per CDR3 protein. The sample lists 55,000 to 85,000 distinct CDR3 sequences, 12% occurring once. Specimen: whole blood. These receptors were obtained from an adult who was a healthcare worker with PCR-confirmed SARS-CoV-2 infection or an uninfected control (not recorded which). CDR3s include the opening cysteine and the closing phenylalanine or tryptophan. Each record gives: D gene, clone size, J gene, V gene, CDR3 protein, CDR3 DNA. D genes are given only for firm matches. Clone size is not always given. Where it is, it says once, few, many or a class for expanded clones.

D gene: -; clone size: many; J gene: TRBJ2-5; V gene: TRBV7-6; CDR3 protein: CASRIQETQYF; CDR3 DNA: TGTGCCAGCAGGATCCAAGAGACCCAGTACTTC
D gene: -; clone size: -; J gene: TRBJ2-2; V gene: TRBV7-2; CDR3 protein: CASSLAGGELFF; CDR3 DNA: TGTGCCAGCAGCTTAGCCGGCGGGGAGCTGTTTTTT
D gene: -; clone size: few; J gene: TRBJ1-1; V gene: TRBV5-1; CDR3 protein: CASSLDGWQSNTEAFF; CDR3 DNA: TGCGCCAGCAGCTTGGACGGTTGGCAGTCGAACACTGAAGCTTTCTTT
D gene: TRBD1; clone size: many; J gene: TRBJ1-6; V gene: TRBV11-2; CDR3 protein: CASSSRTGGANSPLHF; CDR3 DNA: TGTGCCAGCAGCTCACGGACAGGGGGCGCGAATTCACCCCTCCACTTT
D gene: TRBD1; clone size: many; J gene: TRBJ2-5; V gene: TRBV7-9; CDR3 protein: CASSTGAGVQETQYF; CDR3 DNA: TGTGCCAGCAGCACAGGGGCAGGGGTCCAAGAGACCCAGTACTTC
D gene: -; clone size: many; J gene: TRBJ1-1; V gene: TRBV20-1; CDR3 protein: CSATQTPGARAEAFF; CDR3 DNA: TGCAGTGCTACCCAAACTCCGGGGGCGCGCGCTGAAGCTTTCTTT
D gene: -; clone size: few; J gene: TRBJ1-4; V gene: TRBV27; CDR3 protein: CASTPLSRREKLFF; CDR3 DNA: TGTGCCAGCACACCGTTATCCAGGCGGGAAAAACTGTTTTTT
D gene: -; clone size: many; J gene: TRBJ2-5; V gene: TRBV20-1; CDR3 protein: CSARDRQQETQYF; CDR3 DNA: TGCAGTGCTAGAGATCGGCAGCAAGAGACCCAGTACTTC
D gene: TRBD1; clone size: many; J gene: TRBJ2-2; V gene: TRBV6-4; CDR3 protein: CASSDRDRGHTGELFF; CDR3 DNA: TGTGCCAGCAGTGACCGGGACAGGGGGCACACCGGGGAGCTGTTTTTT
D gene: TRBD1; clone size: few; J gene: TRBJ2-5; V gene: TRBV2; CDR3 protein: CASSGDSQETQYF; CDR3 DNA: TGTGCCAGCAGCGGGGACAGCCAAGAGACCCAGTACTTC